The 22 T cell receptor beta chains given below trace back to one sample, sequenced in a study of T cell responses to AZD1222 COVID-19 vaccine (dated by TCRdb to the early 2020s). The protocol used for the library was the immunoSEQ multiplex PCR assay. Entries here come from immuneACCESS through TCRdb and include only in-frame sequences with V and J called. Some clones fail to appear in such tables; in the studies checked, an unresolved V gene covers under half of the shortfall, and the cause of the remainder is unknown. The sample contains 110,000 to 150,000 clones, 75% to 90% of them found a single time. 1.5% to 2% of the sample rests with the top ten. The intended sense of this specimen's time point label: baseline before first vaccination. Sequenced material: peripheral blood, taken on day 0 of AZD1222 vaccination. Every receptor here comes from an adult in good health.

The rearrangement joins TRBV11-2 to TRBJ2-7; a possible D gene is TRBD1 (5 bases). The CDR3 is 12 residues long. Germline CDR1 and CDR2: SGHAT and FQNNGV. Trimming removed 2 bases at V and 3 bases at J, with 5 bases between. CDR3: CASSLQGYEQYF. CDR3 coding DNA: TGTGCCAGCAGCTTACAGGGCTACGAGCAGTACTTC.

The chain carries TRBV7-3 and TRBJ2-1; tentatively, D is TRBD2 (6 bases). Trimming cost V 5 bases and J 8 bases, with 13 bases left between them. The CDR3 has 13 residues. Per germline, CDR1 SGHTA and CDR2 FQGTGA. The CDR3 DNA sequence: TGTGCCAGCAGCCCCAGTAGGAGGGATGAGCAGTTCTTC. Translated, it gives CASSPSRRDEQFF. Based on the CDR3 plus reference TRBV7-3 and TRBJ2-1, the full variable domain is GAGVSQTPSNKVTEKGKYVELRCDPISGHTALYWYRQSLGQGPEFLIYFQGTGAADDSGLPNDRFFAVRPEGSVSTLKIQRTERGDSAVYLCASSPSRRDEQFFGPGTRLTVL.

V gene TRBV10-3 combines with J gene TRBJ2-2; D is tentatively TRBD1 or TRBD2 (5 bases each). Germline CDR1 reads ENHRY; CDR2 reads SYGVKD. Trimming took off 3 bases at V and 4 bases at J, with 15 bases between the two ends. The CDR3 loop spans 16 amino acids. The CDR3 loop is CAISDPGRVITGELFF. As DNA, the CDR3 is TGTGCCATCAGTGATCCGGGACGGGTGATCACCGGGGAGCTGTTTTTT.

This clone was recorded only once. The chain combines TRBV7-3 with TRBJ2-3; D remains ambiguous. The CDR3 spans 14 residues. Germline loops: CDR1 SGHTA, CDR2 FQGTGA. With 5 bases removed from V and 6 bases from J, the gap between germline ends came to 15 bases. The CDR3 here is CASSNTIYPDTQYF. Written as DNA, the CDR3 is TGTGCCAGCAGCAACACAATTTACCCCGATACGCAGTATTTT.

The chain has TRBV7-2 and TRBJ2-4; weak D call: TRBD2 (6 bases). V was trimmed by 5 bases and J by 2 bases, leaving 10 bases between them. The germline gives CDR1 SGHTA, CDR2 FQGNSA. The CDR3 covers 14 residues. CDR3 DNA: TGTGCCAGCAGCCCTGGAGGGACCAAAAACATTCAGTACTTC. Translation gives CASSPGGTKNIQYF.

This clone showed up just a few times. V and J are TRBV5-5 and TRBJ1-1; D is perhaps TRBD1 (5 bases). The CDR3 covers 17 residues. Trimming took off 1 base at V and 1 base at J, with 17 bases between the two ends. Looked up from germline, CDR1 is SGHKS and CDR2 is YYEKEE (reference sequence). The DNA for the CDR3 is TGTGCCAGCAGCTTGCCTCCGGGGCCTCTTGGGAACACTGAAGCTTTCTTT. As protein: CASSLPPGPLGNTEAFF.

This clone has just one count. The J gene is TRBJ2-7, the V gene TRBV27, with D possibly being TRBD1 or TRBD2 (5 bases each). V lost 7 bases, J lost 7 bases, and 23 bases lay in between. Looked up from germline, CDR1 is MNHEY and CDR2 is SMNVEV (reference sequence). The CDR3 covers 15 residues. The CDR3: CASTGADTRRGEQYF. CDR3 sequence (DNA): TGTGCCAGCACTGGGGCTGACACCAGACGAGGGGAGCAGTACTTC.

CDR3 DNA: TGTGCCAGCAGTGCCAGCTATGGCTACACCTTC. It codes for CASSASYGYTF. The genes are TRBV25-1 and TRBJ1-2, with D hard to call. This CDR3 comprises 11 residues. Trimming cost V 4 bases and J 4 bases, with 4 bases left between them. Germline CDR1 and CDR2: MGHDK and SYGVNS.

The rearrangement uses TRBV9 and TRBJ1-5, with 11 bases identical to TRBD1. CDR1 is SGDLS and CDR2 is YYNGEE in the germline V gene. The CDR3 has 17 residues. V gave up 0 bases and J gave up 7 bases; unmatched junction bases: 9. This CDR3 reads CASSVGPPGQGGQPQHF. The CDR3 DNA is TGTGCCAGCAGCGTAGGGCCACCGGGACAGGGGGGACAGCCCCAGCATTTT.

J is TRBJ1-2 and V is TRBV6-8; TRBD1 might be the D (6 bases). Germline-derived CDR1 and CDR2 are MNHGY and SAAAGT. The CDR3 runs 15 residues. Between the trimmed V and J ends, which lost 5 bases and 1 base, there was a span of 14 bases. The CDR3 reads CASSSSRGLNYGYTF. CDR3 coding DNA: TGTGCCAGCAGTAGCAGTCGGGGGCTTAACTATGGCTACACCTTC.

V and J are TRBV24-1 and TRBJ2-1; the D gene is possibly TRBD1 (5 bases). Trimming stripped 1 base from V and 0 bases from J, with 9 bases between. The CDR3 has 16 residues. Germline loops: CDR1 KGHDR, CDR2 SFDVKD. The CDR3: CATSDLGANSYNEQFF. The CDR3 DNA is TGTGCCACCAGTGATTTAGGGGCAAACTCCTACAATGAGCAGTTCTTC.

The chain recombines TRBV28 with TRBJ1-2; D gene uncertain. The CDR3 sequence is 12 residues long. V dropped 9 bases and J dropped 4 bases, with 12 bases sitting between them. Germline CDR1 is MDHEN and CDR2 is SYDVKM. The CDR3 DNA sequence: TGTGCCAGTGAAGGGTTGAGCTATGGCTACACCTTC. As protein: CASEGLSYGYTF.

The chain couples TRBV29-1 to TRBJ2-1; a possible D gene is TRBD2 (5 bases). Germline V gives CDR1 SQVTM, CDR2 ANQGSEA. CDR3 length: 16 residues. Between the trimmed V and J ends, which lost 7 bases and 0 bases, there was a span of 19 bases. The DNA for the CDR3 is TGCAGCGGTGCGGCGGGTACCGGGAACTCCTACAATGAGCAGTTCTTC. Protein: CSGAAGTGNSYNEQFF.

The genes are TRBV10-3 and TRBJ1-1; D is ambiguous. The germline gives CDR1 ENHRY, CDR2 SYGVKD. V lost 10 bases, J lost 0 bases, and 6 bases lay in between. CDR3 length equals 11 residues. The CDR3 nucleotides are TGTGCCACACAGATGAACACTGAAGCTTTCTTT. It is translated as CATQMNTEAFF.

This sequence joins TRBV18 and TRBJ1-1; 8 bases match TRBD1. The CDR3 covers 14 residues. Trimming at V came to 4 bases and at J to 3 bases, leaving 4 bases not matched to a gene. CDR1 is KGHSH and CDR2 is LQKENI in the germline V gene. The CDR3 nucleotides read TGTGCCAGCTCACACGGACAGGGTCACACTGAAGCTTTCTTT. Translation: CASSHGQGHTEAFF.

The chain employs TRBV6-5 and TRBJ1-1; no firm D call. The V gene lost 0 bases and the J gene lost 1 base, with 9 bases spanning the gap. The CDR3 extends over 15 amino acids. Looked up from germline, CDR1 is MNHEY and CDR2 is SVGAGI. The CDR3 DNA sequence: TGTGCCAGCAGTTACTCGACTGGCGCGAACACTGAAGCTTTCTTT. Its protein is CASSYSTGANTEAFF.

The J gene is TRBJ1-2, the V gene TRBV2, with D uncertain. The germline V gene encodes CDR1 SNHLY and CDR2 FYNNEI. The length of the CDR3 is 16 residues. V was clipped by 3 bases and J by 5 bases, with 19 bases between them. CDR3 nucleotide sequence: TGTGCCAGCAGTGATGGCGCAAACCCATATTCTTATGGCTACACCTTC. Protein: CASSDGANPYSYGYTF.

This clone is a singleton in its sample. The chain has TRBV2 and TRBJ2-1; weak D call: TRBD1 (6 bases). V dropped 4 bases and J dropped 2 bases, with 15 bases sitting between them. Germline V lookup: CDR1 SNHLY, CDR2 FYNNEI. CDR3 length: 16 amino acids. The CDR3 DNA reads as TGTGCCAGCAGTGTTGCGGTCCCAGGGGCCTACAATGAGCAGTTCTTC. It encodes CASSVAVPGAYNEQFF.

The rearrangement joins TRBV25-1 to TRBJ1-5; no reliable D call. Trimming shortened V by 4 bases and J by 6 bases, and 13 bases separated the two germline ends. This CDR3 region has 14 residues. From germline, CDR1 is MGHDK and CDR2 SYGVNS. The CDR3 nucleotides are TGTGCCAGCAGTGGGGGAGGGTTTGGTCAGCCCCAGCATTTT. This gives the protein CASSGGGFGQPQHF.

CDR3: CASSAGATSTDTQYF. The CDR3 DNA follows: TGTGCCAGCAGTGCGGGAGCCACAAGCACAGATACGCAGTATTTT. V and J are TRBV9 and TRBJ2-3; 7 bases align to TRBD2. Germline V CDR1 and CDR2: SGDLS, YYNGEE. Trimming at V came to 5 bases and at J to 0 bases, leaving 6 bases not matched to a gene. The CDR3 runs to 15 residues.

DNA for the CDR3: TGTGCCAGCAGCTTCAAAGGTAGCGGGAGGCCCGAGCAGTTCTTC. Translating it yields CASSFKGSGRPEQFF. The chain couples TRBV7-9 to TRBJ2-1; 10 nucleotides agree with TRBD2. Germline V gene lookup returns CDR1 SEHNR and CDR2 FQNEAQ (reference sequence). The CDR3 is made up of 15 amino acids. Germline trimming cut 3 bases from V and 10 bases from J; bases unmatched to any gene: 9.

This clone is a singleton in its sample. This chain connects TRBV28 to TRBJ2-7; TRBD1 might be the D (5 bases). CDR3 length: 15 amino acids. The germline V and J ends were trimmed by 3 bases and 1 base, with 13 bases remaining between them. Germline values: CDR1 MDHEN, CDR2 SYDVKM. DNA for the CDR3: TGTGCCAGCAGTTTCCAGGGTCGTCAGTCCTACGAGCAGTACTTC. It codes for CASSFQGRQSYEQYF. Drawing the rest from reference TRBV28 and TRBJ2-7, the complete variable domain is DVKVTQSSRYLVKRTGEKVFLECVQDMDHENMFWYRQDPGLGLRLIYFSYDVKMKEKGDIPEGYSVSREKKERFSLILESASTNQTSMYLCASSFQGRQSYEQYFGPGTRLTVT.